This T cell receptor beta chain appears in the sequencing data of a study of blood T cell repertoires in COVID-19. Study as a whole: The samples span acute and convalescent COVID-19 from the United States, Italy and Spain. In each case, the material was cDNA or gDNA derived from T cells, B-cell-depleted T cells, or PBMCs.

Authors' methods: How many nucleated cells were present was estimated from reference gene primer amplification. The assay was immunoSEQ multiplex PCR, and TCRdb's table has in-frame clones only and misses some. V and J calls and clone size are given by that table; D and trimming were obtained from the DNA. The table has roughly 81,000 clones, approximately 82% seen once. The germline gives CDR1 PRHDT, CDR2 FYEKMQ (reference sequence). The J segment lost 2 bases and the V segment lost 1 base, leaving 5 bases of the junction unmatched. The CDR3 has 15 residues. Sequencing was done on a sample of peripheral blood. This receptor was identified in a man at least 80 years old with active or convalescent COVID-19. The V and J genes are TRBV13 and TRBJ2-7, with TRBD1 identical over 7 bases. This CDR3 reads CASSLVRRGTYEQYF. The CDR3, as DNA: TGTGCCAGCAGCTTAGTCCGCAGGGGGACCTACGAGCAGTACTTC.